These 13 T cell receptor beta chains share one sample of origin, sequenced in a study of cytomegalovirus exposure and HLA in healthy donors. Primers: 60 Vbeta forward and 13 Jbeta reverse. Profiling relied on immunoSEQ multiplex PCR, and the TCRdb table lists in-frame clones only, not all of them. Seen here are 150,000 to 200,000 clones, roughly three quarters observed once, and the top ten hold approximately 6.9%. Sequencing was done on a sample of PBMCs. The receptors come from a man aged 35-49 years in good health and CMV-seropositive.

The V gene is TRBV7-2, the J gene TRBJ1-6, with TRBD1 matching 11 bases. The CDR3 sequence is 14 residues long. The germline V gene has CDR1 SGHTA and CDR2 FQGNSA. J was trimmed by 9 bases and V by 7 bases; bases with no gene match: 5. CDR3 amino acids: CASTQDRGRSPLHF. The CDR3 region has the DNA TGTGCCAGCACCCAGGACAGGGGGCGTTCACCCCTCCACTTT.

A few counts support this clone. J is TRBJ1-5 and V is TRBV6-6; D is perhaps TRBD1 (6 bases). The CDR3 covers 14 residues. Deletions cut 2 bases from V and 3 bases from J, with 8 bases between. Germline V gene lookup returns CDR1 MNHNY and CDR2 SVGAGI (reference sequence). DNA for the CDR3: TGTGCCAGCAGTTACCGGGACAACAATCAGCCCCAGCATTTT. Protein product: CASSYRDNNQPQHF.

The chain links TRBV27 to TRBJ2-7; D unclear. Germline-derived CDR1 and CDR2 are MNHEY and SMNVEV (reference sequence). V lost 3 bases and J lost 1, with 13 bases in between. CDR3 length equals 15 residues. CDR3 residues: CASSFQERRSYEQYF. For the CDR3, the DNA is TGTGCCAGCAGTTTCCAAGAACGTCGGTCCTACGAGCAGTACTTC.

The rearrangement uses TRBV7-2 and TRBJ2-7; D uncertain. Germline CDR1 SGHTA, CDR2 FQGNSA. The CDR3 contains 14 residues. Trimming shortened V by 4 bases and J by 0 bases, and 10 bases separated the two germline ends. DNA for the CDR3: TGTGCCAGCAGCTCCCTGGCAAGCTCCTACGAGCAGTACTTC. This sequence encodes CASSSLASSYEQYF.

The CDR3 sequence: CASNGGENTGELFF. The CDR3 bases are TGTGCCAGCAATGGGGGGGAAAACACCGGGGAGCTGTTTTTT. The chain uses TRBV6-5 and TRBJ2-2; TRBD2 agrees at 7 bases. The CDR3 spans 14 residues. CDR1 and CDR2 from the germline V gene are MNHEY and SVGAGI. The V segment lost 7 bases and the J segment 2 bases; nucleotides outside the gene matches: 4.

The chain has TRBV5-1 and TRBJ1-5; D remains unclear. Germline V lookup: CDR1 SGHRS, CDR2 YFSETQ. V lost 0 bases, J lost 0 bases, and 10 bases lay in between. The CDR3 is made up of 16 amino acids. The CDR3 nucleotides are TGCGCCAGCAGCTTGGGAGGTTTGGGTAGCAATCAGCCCCAGCATTTT. This translates into CASSLGGLGSNQPQHF.

The CDR3 is CAISESGGGRALNQPQHF. CDR3 nucleotides: TGTGCCATCAGTGAGTCGGGAGGGGGACGGGCGCTCAATCAGCCCCAGCATTTT. The rearrangement links TRBV10-3 to TRBJ1-5, with D perhaps TRBD1 (6 bases). Germline V gene data show CDR1 as ENHRY and CDR2 as SYGVKD. Trimming cost V 0 bases and J 3 bases, with 18 bases left between them. The CDR3 has 18 amino acids.

The V gene is TRBV19, the J gene TRBJ2-3; possibly TRBD2 for D (6 bases). Trimming stripped 0 bases from V and 6 bases from J, with 7 bases between. CDR3 length equals 13 residues. Germline CDR1 LNHDA, CDR2 SQIVND (reference sequence). The CDR3 DNA follows: TGTGCCAGTAGTATAGATCGGGGGGATACGCAGTATTTT. It translates to CASSIDRGDTQYF.

The chain couples TRBV18 to TRBJ2-4; TRBD1 matches at 7 bases. CDR3 size: 15 residues. J gave up 8 bases and V 4 bases, and 11 bases lay outside the gene matches. In germline, CDR1 is KGHSH, CDR2 LQKENI. DNA of the CDR3: TGTGCCAGCTCACTGCAGACAGGGCGTTTGGACATTCAGTACTTC. Translation: CASSLQTGRLDIQYF.

This chain connects TRBV2 to TRBJ1-5; 7 bases agree with TRBD1. The CDR3 runs 14 residues. V lost 6 bases, J lost 7 bases, and 9 bases stayed unmatched. CDR1 and CDR2 from the germline V gene are SNHLY and FYNNEI. CDR3 nucleotide sequence: TGTGCCAGCAGCCTTGACAGGGTAGGGCAGCCCCAGCATTTT. Translation: CASSLDRVGQPQHF.

The chain recombines TRBV12-5 with TRBJ2-1, with 12 bases matching TRBD2. Germline V gene sequence: CDR1 LGHNT, CDR2 FRNRAP. The CDR3 sequence is 18 residues long. The J segment lost 8 bases and the V segment lost 6 bases, leaving 17 bases of the junction unmatched. The CDR3 region has the DNA TGTGCTAGTGGCCGCGTGGCTAGCGGGGGGGGGCGGGTGGATGAGCAGTTCTTC. Translating gives CASGRVASGGGRVDEQFF.

V gene TRBV5-4 combines with J gene TRBJ2-5; maybe TRBD2 (6 bases). The V end was cut by 4 bases, the J end by 3 bases, with 13 bases between. The CDR3 is 14 residues long. The germline gives CDR1 SGHNT, CDR2 YYREEE (reference sequence). The CDR3 sequence: CASSPVGGEETQYF. The CDR3 DNA reads TGTGCCAGCAGCCCGGTCGGCGGGGAAGAGACCCAGTACTTC.

This chain uses TRBV2 with TRBJ1-1, with D hard to call. V lost 2 bases to trimming and J lost 2 bases, with 12 bases between them. CDR3 length equals 15 residues. CDR1 is SNHLY, CDR2 FYNNEI, per germline. CDR3 sequence: CASSEQTTINTEAFF. CDR3 nucleotide sequence: TGTGCCAGCAGTGAACAGACTACTATCAACACTGAAGCTTTCTTT.